The 29 T cell receptor beta chains presented below share a single source sample, sequenced in a study of long-term antiretroviral therapy in people with HIV. Investigators performed immunoSEQ version v3.0 at survey level. Only in-frame clones appear in the TCRdb table, and some are missing; sequencing was by immunoSEQ multiplex PCR. The table has around 29,000 clones, 93% seen once. This material consisted of unsorted PBMCs, taken approximately 6.3 years after starting antiretroviral therapy. Receptors originate from a woman aged 40 to 50 with HIV.

J is TRBJ1-1 and V is TRBV7-2; possibly TRBD1 for D (5 bases). V lost 1 base and J 1 base, leaving 7 bases between the germline ends. The CDR3 runs 14 residues. CDR1 is SGHTA, CDR2 FQGNSA, per germline. The CDR3 nucleotides read TGTGCCAGCAGCTTAGGGGGGGAGAACACTGAAGCTTTCTTT. Translation gives CASSLGGENTEAFF.

V and J are TRBV27 and TRBJ1-6; D call uncertain. This CDR3 contains 12 residues. From germline, CDR1 is MNHEY and CDR2 SMNVEV (reference sequence). Trimming removed 6 bases at V and 4 bases at J, with 4 bases between. CDR3 in DNA: TGTGCCAGCAGCCCTTATAATTCACCCCTCCACTTT. It yields the protein CASSPYNSPLHF.

The chain uses TRBV7-8 and TRBJ1-5; D unresolved. Germline V gene lookup returns CDR1 SGHVS and CDR2 FQNEAQ. V was trimmed by 3 bases and J by 9 bases, leaving 6 bases between them. This CDR3 is 11 amino acids long. Here the CDR3 DNA reads TGTGCCAGCAGCTTCCGGGGGCCCCAGCATTTT. Translated: CASSFRGPQHF.

J is TRBJ2-1 and V is TRBV27; D not resolved. The CDR3 spans 17 residues. V gave up 4 bases and J gave up 5 bases, with 21 bases separating them. CDR1 is MNHEY and CDR2 is SMNVEV in the germline V gene (reference sequence). The CDR3 coding sequence is TGTGCCAGCAGTTCCATAGACGGCCCCCTTAGGGACAATGAGCAGTTCTTC. This encodes CASSSIDGPLRDNEQFF.

The chain employs TRBV6-5 and TRBJ1-5; tentatively, D is TRBD1 (5 bases). This CDR3 contains 14 residues. Germline loops: CDR1 MNHEY, CDR2 SVGAGI. V was pared by 8 bases and J by 7 bases, with 18 bases between. This chain's CDR3 is CASQKGPKGQPQHF. CDR3 DNA: TGTGCCAGCCAGAAGGGTCCCAAGGGGCAGCCCCAGCATTTT.

The V call is TRBV7-2, the J call TRBJ2-3; a weak D match, TRBD2 (5 bases). Germline V gene data show CDR1 as SGHTA and CDR2 as FQGNSA. The V and J ends lost 3 bases and 5 bases respectively, with 15 bases between them. There are 15 residues in the CDR3. The CDR3 here is CASSFSRRVQDTQYF. DNA of the CDR3: TGTGCCAGCAGCTTTTCTCGGCGGGTGCAAGATACGCAGTATTTT.

V is TRBV19 and J is TRBJ2-1, with D perhaps matching TRBD1 (5 bases). Germline V gene data show CDR1 as LNHDA and CDR2 as SQIVND (reference sequence). The CDR3 extends over 14 amino acids. Trimming took off 2 bases at V and 10 bases at J, with 15 bases between the two ends. The CDR3 sequence: CASSIPRRGNEQFF. CDR3 coding DNA: TGTGCCAGTAGTATACCGCGAAGGGGCAACGAGCAGTTCTTC.

This rearrangement joins TRBV4-2 to TRBJ2-3; D might be TRBD1 or TRBD2, each matching 5 bases. Trimming took 2 bases from V and 4 from J, leaving 16 bases between them. The CDR3 loop spans 16 amino acids. Per the germline V gene, CDR1 is LGHNA and CDR2 is YNFKEQ. The CDR3 sequence: CASSQPKGSISDTQYF. The DNA for the CDR3 is TGTGCCAGCAGCCAACCTAAGGGGAGTATTTCAGATACGCAGTATTTT.

V and J are TRBV5-8 and TRBJ2-1; TRBD1 aligns across 10 bases. Germline V lookup: CDR1 SGHTS, CDR2 YDEGEE. This CDR3 is 16 amino acids long. Trimming removed 0 bases from V and 8 bases from J; junction bases left unmatched: 8. The CDR3 DNA reads TGTGCCAGCAGCTTGGGGTCCGGGACAGGGGCATATGAGCAGTTCTTC. This translates into CASSLGSGTGAYEQFF.

V is TRBV7-2 and J is TRBJ2-2, with 9 bases lining up with TRBD2. CDR1 is SGHTA and CDR2 is FQGNSA in the germline V gene. Trimming at V came to 0 bases and at J to 3 bases, leaving 5 bases not matched to a gene. The CDR3 is made up of 17 amino acids. The CDR3: CASSLAPTSGYTGELFF. In DNA form, the CDR3 reads TGTGCCAGCAGCTTAGCGCCTACTAGCGGGTACACCGGGGAGCTGTTTTTT. Full variable domain (remainder filled in from reference TRBV7-2 and TRBJ2-2): GAGVSQSPSNKVTEKGKDVELRCDPISGHTALYWYRQSLGQGLEFLIYFQGNSAPDKSGLPSDRFSAERTGGSVSTLTIQRTQQEDSAVYLCASSLAPTSGYTGELFFGEGSRLTVL.

This clone occurred once. V and J are TRBV30 and TRBJ2-7; no firm D call. Looked up from germline, CDR1 is GTSNPN and CDR2 is SVGIG (reference sequence). This CDR3 comprises 12 residues. Deletions cut 2 bases from V and 2 bases from J, with 7 bases between. In nucleotides, the CDR3 is TGTGCCTGGAGTACTTCAACCTACGAGCAGTACTTC. It encodes CAWSTSTYEQYF.

V usage is TRBV6-5 and J usage is TRBJ1-4, with 7 positions matching TRBD1. The CDR3 contains 14 residues. CDR1 is MNHEY and CDR2 is SVGAGI in the germline V gene. V gave up 6 bases and J gave up 7 bases; unmatched junction bases: 8. The CDR3 loop is CASRERGRGEKLFF. Written as DNA, the CDR3 is TGTGCCAGCAGGGAAAGGGGGCGCGGTGAAAAACTGTTTTTT.

The chain has TRBV15 and TRBJ1-1, with no clear D. Trimming took off 0 bases at V and 2 bases at J, with 7 bases between the two ends. Looked up from germline, CDR1 is LNHNV and CDR2 is YYDKDF (reference sequence). CDR3 length: 14 amino acids. The CDR3 here is CATSRDNTNTEAFF. DNA of the CDR3: TGTGCCACCAGCAGAGATAATACAAACACTGAAGCTTTCTTT.

The chain recombines TRBV5-5 with TRBJ1-1; D not certain. Trimming pared 1 base from V and 1 base from J, leaving 14 bases between. Germline V gene lookup returns CDR1 SGHKS and CDR2 YYEKEE (reference sequence). The CDR3 spans 16 residues. The CDR3 here is CASSLMMPGANTEAFF. DNA for the CDR3: TGTGCCAGCAGCTTGATGATGCCGGGAGCGAACACTGAAGCTTTCTTT.

The chain carries TRBV5-1 and TRBJ1-4; maybe TRBD1 (6 bases). The germline V gene has CDR1 SGHRS and CDR2 YFSETQ. The CDR3 is made up of 14 amino acids. The germline V and J ends were trimmed by 3 bases and 6 bases, with 12 bases remaining between them. In nucleotides, the CDR3 is TGCGCCAGCAGCTCTCGAGGGGGTGATGAAAAACTGTTTTTT. Translating gives CASSSRGGDEKLFF.

This clone was counted only a few times. The V and J genes are TRBV4-1 and TRBJ2-6, with no clear D. CDR1 and CDR2 from the germline V gene are MGHRA and YSYEKL. The CDR3 totals 17 residues. The germline V and J ends were trimmed by 0 bases and 0 bases, with 9 bases remaining between them. DNA for the CDR3: TGCGCCAGCAGCCAAGATCAAAGACGCTCTGGGGCCAACGTCCTGACTTTC. This encodes CASSQDQRRSGANVLTF.

V is TRBV30 and J is TRBJ1-6; D uncertain. Germline V gene sequence: CDR1 GTSNPN, CDR2 SVGIG (reference sequence). CDR3 length: 11 residues. In DNA form, the CDR3 reads TGTGCACATTCTAGTAATTCACCCCTCCACTTT. This encodes CAHSSNSPLHF.

This chain connects TRBV4-1 to TRBJ2-3, with 7 bases that match TRBD2. V dropped 4 bases and J dropped 6; count of bases not matched to a gene: 10. The V gene's germline CDR1 is MGHRA and CDR2 YSYEKL. The CDR3 spans 15 residues. The CDR3 DNA sequence: TGCGCCAGCAGCCTCACAGGACTAGTAGGGGATACGCAGTATTTT. It is translated as CASSLTGLVGDTQYF.

V gene TRBV30 combines with J gene TRBJ2-7; maybe TRBD2 (5 bases). V was shortened by 2 bases and J by 2 bases, with 7 bases between the two germline ends. This CDR3 region has 12 residues. Germline V CDR1 and CDR2: GTSNPN, SVGIG (reference sequence). CDR3 in DNA: TGTGCCTGGAGTCTCGGGGCCTACGAGCAGTACTTC. Its protein is CAWSLGAYEQYF.

The chain has TRBV7-3 and TRBJ1-2, with TRBD1 matching over 9 bases. Trimming removed 5 bases from V and 8 bases from J; junction bases left unmatched: 6. This CDR3 has 13 amino acids. The germline V gene has CDR1 SGHTA and CDR2 FQGTGA. CDR3 coding DNA: TGTGCCAGCAGCCGGGACAGGGAGGACGGCTACACCTTC. Translating gives CASSRDREDGYTF.

The gene calls are TRBV7-9 and TRBJ1-2; no definite D call. Germline CDR1 is SEHNR and CDR2 is FQNEAQ (reference sequence). CDR3 length: 12 amino acids. V was cut by 3 bases and J by 1 base, with 3 bases left in between. In DNA, the CDR3 is TGTGCCAGCAGCTTCAGTAACTATGGCTACACCTTC. Residues: CASSFSNYGYTF.

The rearrangement uses TRBV19 and TRBJ2-2; a possible D gene is TRBD2 (6 bases). Germline V gives CDR1 LNHDA, CDR2 SQIVND (reference sequence). The V end lost 6 bases, the J end lost 4 bases, and 12 bases lay between the germline ends. This CDR3 spans 14 amino acids. The CDR3 region has the DNA TGTGCCAGTAGAACCCAGGGAGGCACCGGGGAGCTGTTTTTT. Protein sequence: CASRTQGGTGELFF.

This clone was seen just once. The rearrangement joins TRBV7-9 to TRBJ2-3; D possibly corresponds to TRBD1 (5 bases). The germline V gene encodes CDR1 SEHNR and CDR2 FQNEAQ (reference sequence). Deletions cut 5 bases from V and 2 bases from J, with 14 bases between. This CDR3 is 15 amino acids long. CDR3 amino acids: CASSPQVRLTDTQYF. The CDR3, as DNA: TGTGCCAGCAGCCCACAGGTCCGGCTCACAGATACGCAGTATTTT.

V gene TRBV11-2 combines with J gene TRBJ1-1; no clear D gene. V lost 4 bases to trimming and J lost 1 base, with 7 bases between them. Germline V CDR1 and CDR2: SGHAT, FQNNGV. The CDR3 contains 13 residues. In nucleotides, the CDR3 is TGTGCCAGCAGCTCCCAGCAGAACACTGAAGCTTTCTTT. Translated, it gives CASSSQQNTEAFF.

This clone was detected only once. The chain uses TRBV25-1 and TRBJ2-7, with D possibly being TRBD2 (6 bases). V lost 7 bases to trimming and J lost 2 bases, with 12 bases between them. CDR1 is MGHDK, CDR2 SYGVNS, per germline. There are 13 residues in the CDR3. The CDR3 DNA sequence: TGTGCCAGCACACTCCCGGGGGCCTACGAGCAGTACTTC. Translation gives CASTLPGAYEQYF.

V is TRBV29-1 and J is TRBJ2-5, with 7 bases fitting TRBD2. Germline V CDR1 and CDR2: SQVTM, ANQGSEA. The CDR3 spans 12 residues. The CDR3 protein is CSWGGNKETQYF. CDR3 coding DNA: TGCTCTTGGGGGGGAAACAAAGAGACCCAGTACTTC. The variable domain in full, completed from reference TRBV29-1 and TRBJ2-5, reads SAVISQKPSRDICQRGTSLTIQCQVDSQVTMMFWYRQQPGQSLTLIATANQGSEATYESGFVIDKFPISRPNLTFSTLTVSNMSPEDSSIYLCSWGGNKETQYFGPGTRLLVL.

The V and J genes are TRBV5-1 and TRBJ1-2; TRBD1 matches 7 bases. CDR1 SGHRS and CDR2 YFSETQ come from the germline V gene. The V segment lost 5 bases and the J segment 9 bases; nucleotides outside the gene matches: 10. This CDR3 has 13 amino acids. The chain's CDR3 is CASRELDRDRYTF. The CDR3 DNA sequence: TGCGCCAGCAGGGAACTTGACAGGGATCGCTACACCTTC.

The chain is built from TRBV5-1 and TRBJ1-2; 7 bases fit TRBD1. V lost 4 bases to trimming and J lost 5 bases; unmatched junction nucleotides: 14. The CDR3 is made up of 16 amino acids. CDR1 is SGHRS and CDR2 is YFSETQ in the germline V gene. CDR3 nucleotides: TGCGCCAGCAGCGTTTCGGCGGAGGGACAGCTTTATGGCTACACCTTC. Translating gives CASSVSAEGQLYGYTF. Drawing the rest from reference TRBV5-1 and TRBJ1-2, the complete variable domain is KAGVTQTPRYLIKTRGQQVTLSCSPISGHRSVSWYQQTPGQGLQFLFEYFSETQRNKGNFPGRFSGRQFSNSRSEMNVSTLELGDSALYLCASSVSAEGQLYGYTFGSGTRLTVV.

The rearrangement uses TRBV5-4 and TRBJ1-6; D remains ambiguous. This CDR3 comprises 16 residues. Looked up from germline, CDR1 is SGHNT and CDR2 is YYREEE (reference sequence). V gave up 0 bases and J gave up 8 bases, with 15 bases separating them. Here the CDR3 reads CASSLAGGQAYSPLHF. CDR3 sequence (DNA): TGTGCCAGCAGCTTGGCGGGCGGGCAGGCGTATTCACCCCTCCACTTT.